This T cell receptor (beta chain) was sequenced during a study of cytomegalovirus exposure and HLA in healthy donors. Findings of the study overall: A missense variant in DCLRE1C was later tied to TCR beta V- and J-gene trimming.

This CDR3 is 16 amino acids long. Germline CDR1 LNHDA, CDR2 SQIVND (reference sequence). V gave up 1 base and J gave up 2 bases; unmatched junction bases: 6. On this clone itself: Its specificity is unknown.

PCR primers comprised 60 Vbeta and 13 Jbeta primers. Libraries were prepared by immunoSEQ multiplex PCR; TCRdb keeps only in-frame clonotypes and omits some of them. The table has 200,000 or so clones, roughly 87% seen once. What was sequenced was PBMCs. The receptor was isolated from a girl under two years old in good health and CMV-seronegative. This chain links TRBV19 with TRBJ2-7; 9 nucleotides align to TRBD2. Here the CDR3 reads CASSIGTSGRTYEQYF. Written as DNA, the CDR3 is TGTGCCAGTAGTATAGGTACTAGCGGGCGTACCTACGAGCAGTACTTC. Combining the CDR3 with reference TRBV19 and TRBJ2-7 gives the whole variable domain DGGITQSPKYLFRKEGQNVTLSCEQNLNHDAMYWYRQDPGQGLRLIYYSQIVNDFQKGDIAEGYSVSREKKESFPLTVTSAQKNPTAFYLCASSIGTSGRTYEQYFGPGTRLTVT.